Listed below are T cell receptor beta chains from one sample, sequenced in a study of T cell repertoires and HLA-DP antigens. Clones were read by immunoSEQ multiplex PCR, and TCRdb kept only the in-frame ones, dropping some. The table includes around 90,000 clones, 86% detected once. For these TCRs, the target antigens are not known. The sample taken for sequencing was CD4+ T cells from PBMCs. All receptors derive from a man aged 45-60 years in good health and CMV-seronegative. Both conserved end residues are part of each CDR3. The order of the fields is V gene, J gene, clone size, CDR3 protein. Part of the rows lack a size; the others show once, few, many or a class for expanded clones.

TRBV7-9,TRBJ1-4,once,CASSFGGDDLNEKLFF
TRBV5-1,TRBJ1-3,.,CASSSWTGGRSGNTIYF
TRBV5-6,TRBJ2-3,.,CASSQYRVRTDTQYF
TRBV11-2,TRBJ2-3,.,CASSFSSGDTQYF
TRBV6-5,TRBJ2-3,once,CASSPGTVNTDTQYF
TRBV2,TRBJ1-1,.,CASRSLGTGGTEAFF
TRBV14,TRBJ2-3,.,CASSQDSAGGTDTQYF
TRBV6-5,TRBJ2-1,.,CASTGLMYNEQFF
TRBV19,TRBJ2-1,.,CASSIGGPNEQFF
TRBV28,TRBJ2-3,.,CASSLGLDTDTQYF
TRBV5-8,TRBJ1-1,.,CASSLQKNTEAFF
TRBV6-5,TRBJ1-2,.,CASSYVRTGGGYGYTF
TRBV5-1,TRBJ1-1,.,CASSTGTGHTEAFF
TRBV2,TRBJ1-5,.,CASRGQYSNQPQHF
TRBV28,TRBJ2-7,.,CASSIGGTGSYEQYF
TRBV7-2,TRBJ2-2,few,CASSLAGGELFF
TRBV2,TRBJ1-1,.,CASTWTAHPNTEAFF
TRBV5-1,TRBJ2-4,few,CASSMGTGNGKNIQYF
TRBV15,TRBJ2-2,.,CATSSPGGGGELFF
TRBV19,TRBJ1-5,.,CASGGQRLANQPQHF
TRBV29-1,TRBJ2-7,.,CSAASGSYEQYF
TRBV5-1,TRBJ1-1,.,CASSLVAGTNTEAFF
TRBV6-6,TRBJ1-1,.,CASKWNTEAFF
TRBV9,TRBJ2-2,.,CASSVVEENTGELFF
TRBV18,TRBJ2-7,.,CASSPRSGSSYEQYF
TRBV9,TRBJ1-2,.,CASSPDGVQAQFSGYTF
TRBV6-1,TRBJ1-1,.,CASSETQGYTEAFF
TRBV18,TRBJ2-7,.,CASSPADNSYEQYF
TRBV30,TRBJ1-3,.,CAWSGEGLGSGNTIYF
TRBV7-2,TRBJ2-3,.,CASSLGSSGGAGNTQYF
TRBV5-6,TRBJ1-2,once,CASSPPGTGFGYGYTF
TRBV6-5,TRBJ2-3,.,CASGTGALDTQYF
TRBV4-3,TRBJ2-1,.,CASSQEGRDDFNEQFF
TRBV18,TRBJ2-1,.,CASSPPGLAGGNEQFF
TRBV4-3,TRBJ2-7,.,CASSQVAEVSYEQYF
TRBV6-1,TRBJ2-3,.,CASSAFGGESTDTQYF
TRBV4-1,TRBJ2-3,.,CASSQLPGTSTDTQYF
TRBV7-2,TRBJ2-1,.,CASSLQRNGASYNEQFF
TRBV9,TRBJ2-2,.,CASSVSSGLAGEGELFF